One sample yielded the 14 T cell receptor beta chains listed below, sequenced in a study of blood T cell repertoires in COVID-19. TCRdb keeps only in-frame clones here, not all; method: immunoSEQ multiplex PCR. Of tens of thousands of clones listed, about 90% are singletons. The specimen was peripheral blood. The receptor set was obtained from a man between 40 and 49 years old with COVID-19, enrolled during active disease.

The CDR3 loop is CATSRTSQGIQETQYF. CDR3 DNA sequence: TGTGCCACCAGCAGAACCTCCCAGGGGATTCAAGAGACCCAGTACTTC. The chain is built from TRBV15 and TRBJ2-5; D is perhaps TRBD1 (6 bases). V was clipped by 2 bases and J by 2 bases, with 15 bases between them. Germline lookup yields CDR1 LNHNV and CDR2 YYDKDF (reference sequence). This CDR3 has 16 residues.

V gene TRBV3-1 (or the pseudogene TRBV3-2) combines with J gene TRBJ2-7; the match to TRBD2 covers 8 bases. V gave up 2 bases and J gave up 4 bases; unmatched junction bases: 4. Germline CDR1 and CDR2: LGHDT and YNNKEL (reference sequence). The CDR3 extends over 14 amino acids. The CDR3 here is CASSQQTGGYEQYF. Written as DNA, the CDR3 is TGTGCCAGCAGCCAACAAACGGGGGGGTACGAGCAGTACTTC.

The V and J genes are TRBV5-4 and TRBJ2-7; a weak D match, TRBD2 (6 bases). Germline-derived CDR1 and CDR2 are SGHNT and YYREEE (reference sequence). The CDR3 totals 13 residues. Between the trimmed V and J ends, which lost 6 bases and 3 bases, there was a span of 13 bases. CDR3 DNA: TGTGCCAGCAAGGAGGGCAGTCGCTACGAGCAGTACTTC. It yields the protein CASKEGSRYEQYF.

The rearrangement links TRBV7-6 to TRBJ1-2; no definite D call. The germline V gene has CDR1 SGHVS and CDR2 FNYEAQ. The CDR3 loop spans 13 amino acids. Between the trimmed V and J ends, which lost 5 bases and 5 bases, there was a span of 12 bases. The DNA for the CDR3 is TGTGCCAGCAGCCCAACGACCGGGTATGGCTACACCTTC. Protein: CASSPTTGYGYTF.

The chain uses TRBV5-5 and TRBJ1-1, with 8 bases aligning to TRBD1. There are 13 residues in the CDR3. The V segment lost 4 bases and the J segment 5 bases; nucleotides outside the gene matches: 4. Germline V CDR1 and CDR2: SGHKS, YYEKEE (reference sequence). CDR3 loop: CASSAHRGTEAFF. For the CDR3, the DNA is TGTGCCAGCAGCGCCCACAGGGGGACTGAAGCTTTCTTT.

V gene TRBV15 combines with J gene TRBJ1-5; D uncertain. Germline loops: CDR1 LNHNV, CDR2 YYDKDF (reference sequence). CDR3 length: 15 amino acids. V lost 1 base, J lost 0 bases, and 7 bases lay in between. DNA for the CDR3: TGTGCCACCAGCAGAGGGCCCGTTAGCAATCAGCCCCAGCATTTT. Residues: CATSRGPVSNQPQHF.

This clone has just a few counts. The rearrangement links TRBV10-3 to TRBJ1-3; 10 nucleotides agree with TRBD1. The CDR3 length is 15 residues. V shed 6 bases, J shed 4 bases, and the junction held 6 bases outside the gene matches. Germline-derived CDR1 and CDR2 are ENHRY and SYGVKD. Here the CDR3 reads CAIRRQGAKGNTIYF. The CDR3 DNA reads as TGTGCCATCAGAAGACAGGGGGCGAAAGGAAACACCATATATTTT.

This clone was counted once. Here the CDR3 DNA reads TGTGCCAGCTCACTACAGGGGAGCGGAGAAAAACTGTTTTTT. Amino acid sequence: CASSLQGSGEKLFF. The V gene is TRBV18, the J gene TRBJ1-4; 7 nucleotides align to TRBD1. J gave up 8 bases and V 4 bases, and 7 bases lay outside the gene matches. In germline, CDR1 is KGHSH, CDR2 LQKENI. The CDR3 extends over 14 amino acids.

This clone was seen once. In DNA, the CDR3 is TGTGCCACCAGCAGAGTTAGGACTATTTCCCCTGGCTACACCTTC. This codes for CATSRVRTISPGYTF. The chain couples TRBV15 to TRBJ1-2; no clear D gene. Germline-derived CDR1 and CDR2 are LNHNV and YYDKDF (reference sequence). V shed 1 base and J shed 7 bases, with 16 bases lying between them. The CDR3 is made up of 15 amino acids.

This clone came up a few times. The V gene is TRBV18, the J gene TRBJ1-1; no clear D gene. Germline V gene data show CDR1 as KGHSH and CDR2 as LQKENI. There are 13 residues in the CDR3. V was cut by 3 bases and J by 4 bases, with 9 bases left in between. The CDR3 region has the DNA TGTGCCAGCTCACCGATTGAGGGCACTGAAGCTTTCTTT. It specifies CASSPIEGTEAFF.

This clone was detected once. The gene calls are TRBV9 and TRBJ2-3; tentatively, D is TRBD2 (5 bases). Germline loops: CDR1 SGDLS, CDR2 YYNGEE. CDR3 length: 13 amino acids. The germline V and J ends were trimmed by 4 bases and 3 bases, with 9 bases remaining between them. CDR3 coding DNA: TGTGCCAGCAGCCCTCGGACTACAGATACGCAGTATTTT. Translation: CASSPRTTDTQYF.

This clone showed up just once. The chain uses TRBV28 and TRBJ1-1; D not resolved. The CDR3 spans 13 residues. V lost 8 bases and J 0 bases, leaving 10 bases between the germline ends. Germline V gene sequence: CDR1 MDHEN, CDR2 SYDVKM. The CDR3 sequence is CASYSLMNTEAFF. CDR3 coding DNA: TGTGCCAGCTACAGTTTAATGAACACTGAAGCTTTCTTT.

Only a few counts were recorded for this clone. The chain carries TRBV19 and TRBJ1-1; D is unclear. The length of the CDR3 is 13 residues. The germline CDR1 and CDR2 sequences are LNHDA and SQIVND (reference sequence). V lost 6 bases to trimming and J lost 5 bases, with 13 bases between them. The CDR3 reads CASSLLEATEAFF. The CDR3, as DNA: TGTGCCAGTAGCCTGCTAGAGGCTACTGAAGCTTTCTTT.

The J gene is TRBJ1-2, the V gene TRBV15; a weak D match, TRBD1 (5 bases). Germline V gene lookup returns CDR1 LNHNV and CDR2 YYDKDF (reference sequence). This CDR3 has 15 amino acids. V lost 1 base and J 8 bases, leaving 17 bases between the germline ends. The CDR3 spells CATSRGSLRTTGYTF. For the CDR3, the DNA is TGTGCCACCAGCAGAGGATCACTGAGGACAACGGGCTACACCTTC.